This TCR beta chain is from a study of blood T cell repertoires in COVID-19. Study information: The analysed material was cDNA or gDNA that came from T cells, B-cell-depleted T cells, or PBMCs.

Some clones are missing from TCRdb's copy, which holds only in-frame ones; the method was immunoSEQ multiplex PCR. The sample lists 200,000 to 250,000 clones, roughly 86% seen once, with roughly 2.5% in the top ten. Germline CDR1 reads SGHRS; CDR2 reads YFSETQ. The ends lost 2 bases at V and 7 bases at J; junction bases unmatched: 10. This CDR3 contains 17 residues. Material: peripheral blood. The origin of this receptor is a woman between 55 and 75 years old with acute or convalescent COVID-19. The J gene is TRBJ1-6, the V gene TRBV5-1; 9 nucleotides line up with TRBD1. The CDR3: CASSLNTDRGRNSPLHF. The CDR3 DNA sequence: TGCGCCAGCAGCTTAAATACGGACAGGGGTAGGAATTCACCCCTCCACTTT.